These T cell receptor beta chains were read from a single sample in a study of blood T cell repertoires in COVID-19. Assay used: immunoSEQ multiplex PCR; TCRdb lists only in-frame clones, some missing. The sample includes approximately 210,000 clones, about 85% of them seen just once. Source material: peripheral blood. The receptor set was obtained from a man in his sixties with COVID-19, enrolled during active disease. Each CDR3 is given with its conserved first and last residue. The order of the fields is D gene, clone size, V gene, J gene, CDR3 protein, CDR3 DNA. The D gene is left open where the match is weak. The size field is filled for only some rows; it gives once, few, many or a size class.

d_call: TRBD1
clone_size: NA
v_call: TRBV9
j_call: TRBJ1-1
cdr3_aa: CASSALGQMNTEAFF
cdr3_nt: TGTGCCAGCAGTGCCCTGGGACAGATGAACACTGAAGCTTTCTTT

d_call: TRBD1
clone_size: NA
v_call: TRBV12-3/TRBV12-4
j_call: TRBJ1-2
cdr3_aa: CASSFRTGDGYTF
cdr3_nt: TGTGCCAGCAGTTTCAGGACAGGGGACGGCTACACCTTC

d_call: NA
clone_size: NA
v_call: TRBV27
j_call: TRBJ1-1
cdr3_aa: CASSLRGTNTEAFF
cdr3_nt: TGTGCCAGCAGTTTAAGGGGAACGAACACTGAAGCTTTCTTT

d_call: TRBD1
clone_size: NA
v_call: TRBV3-1/TRBV3-2
j_call: TRBJ1-5
cdr3_aa: CASLYRGEGNQPQHF
cdr3_nt: TGTGCCAGCCTATACAGGGGTGAGGGCAATCAGCCCCAGCATTTT

d_call: NA
clone_size: NA
v_call: TRBV5-1
j_call: TRBJ2-1
cdr3_aa: CASSLAFRASYNEQFF
cdr3_nt: TGCGCCAGCAGCTTGGCCTTCAGGGCCTCCTACAATGAGCAGTTCTTC

d_call: TRBD1
clone_size: once
v_call: TRBV28
j_call: TRBJ1-2
cdr3_aa: CASSLLPGTGGYGYTF
cdr3_nt: TGTGCCAGCAGTTTACTGCCCGGGACAGGGGGCTATGGCTACACCTTC

d_call: NA
clone_size: NA
v_call: TRBV7-8
j_call: TRBJ2-2
cdr3_aa: CASSLGRLNTGELFF
cdr3_nt: TGTGCCAGCAGCTTGGGGAGGCTCAACACCGGGGAGCTGTTTTTT

d_call: TRBD1
clone_size: NA
v_call: TRBV6-2/TRBV6-3
j_call: TRBJ2-1
cdr3_aa: CASSFGQAYNEQFF
cdr3_nt: TGTGCCAGCAGTTTCGGACAGGCCTACAATGAGCAGTTCTTC

d_call: TRBD1
clone_size: NA
v_call: TRBV5-1
j_call: TRBJ2-5
cdr3_aa: CASSTAGTGVGETQYF
cdr3_nt: TGCGCCAGCAGCACAGCCGGGACAGGGGTAGGGGAGACCCAGTACTTC

d_call: TRBD1
clone_size: NA
v_call: TRBV5-1
j_call: TRBJ1-4
cdr3_aa: CASSLMGQGYAGEKLFF
cdr3_nt: TGCGCCAGCAGCTTAATGGGACAGGGGTATGCGGGAGAAAAACTGTTTTTT

d_call: TRBD1
clone_size: once
v_call: TRBV19
j_call: TRBJ2-1
cdr3_aa: CASSITGTANEQFF
cdr3_nt: TGTGCCAGTAGTATCACCGGGACAGCAAACGAGCAGTTCTTC

d_call: NA
clone_size: NA
v_call: TRBV28
j_call: TRBJ1-4
cdr3_aa: CASRLAHGATNEKLFF
cdr3_nt: TGTGCCAGCAGACTCGCTCACGGTGCAACTAATGAAAAACTGTTTTTT

d_call: NA
clone_size: few
v_call: TRBV9
j_call: TRBJ2-6
cdr3_aa: CASSVVDEAYSGANVLTF
cdr3_nt: TGTGCCAGCAGCGTAGTTGATGAGGCCTACTCTGGGGCCAACGTCCTGACTTTC

d_call: NA
clone_size: NA
v_call: TRBV6-5
j_call: TRBJ1-4
cdr3_aa: CASSTATNEKLFF
cdr3_nt: TGTGCCAGCAGCACAGCAACTAATGAAAAACTGTTTTTT

d_call: NA
clone_size: NA
v_call: TRBV2
j_call: TRBJ1-3
cdr3_aa: CASTWTGSSGNTIYF
cdr3_nt: TGTGCCAGCACATGGACGGGGAGCTCTGGAAACACCATATATTTT

d_call: NA
clone_size: NA
v_call: TRBV7-3
j_call: TRBJ2-3
cdr3_aa: CASSSPGGDTQYF
cdr3_nt: TGTGCCAGCAGCTCCCCTGGGGGGGATACGCAGTATTTT

d_call: NA
clone_size: NA
v_call: TRBV24-1
j_call: TRBJ2-2
cdr3_aa: CATSDPQGGTGELFF
cdr3_nt: TGTGCCACCAGTGACCCTCAGGGGGGCACCGGGGAGCTGTTTTTT

d_call: NA
clone_size: NA
v_call: TRBV28
j_call: TRBJ1-1
cdr3_aa: CASSSGLLEAFF
cdr3_nt: TGTGCCAGCAGTTCGGGATTGCTTGAAGCTTTCTTT

d_call: TRBD1
clone_size: NA
v_call: TRBV5-8
j_call: TRBJ1-4
cdr3_aa: CASSLRGQADEKLFF
cdr3_nt: TGTGCCAGCAGCTTAAGGGGACAGGCCGATGAAAAACTGTTTTTT

d_call: NA
clone_size: NA
v_call: TRBV5-1
j_call: TRBJ2-6
cdr3_aa: CASREGVGANVLTF
cdr3_nt: TGCGCCAGCAGGGAGGGAGTTGGGGCCAACGTCCTGACTTTC

d_call: NA
clone_size: few
v_call: TRBV25-1
j_call: TRBJ1-2
cdr3_aa: CASSESRGNYGYTF
cdr3_nt: TGTGCCAGCAGTGAATCACGGGGGAACTATGGCTACACCTTC

d_call: TRBD1
clone_size: NA
v_call: TRBV28
j_call: TRBJ1-2
cdr3_aa: CVSAVLLGQSNYGYTF
cdr3_nt: TGTGTCTCAGCAGTTCTCTTGGGACAGTCAAACTATGGCTACACCTTC

d_call: NA
clone_size: NA
v_call: TRBV19
j_call: TRBJ1-3
cdr3_aa: CASRGSGNTIYF
cdr3_nt: TGTGCCAGCAGAGGCTCTGGAAACACCATATATTTT

d_call: TRBD1
clone_size: once
v_call: TRBV3-1/TRBV3-2
j_call: TRBJ1-5
cdr3_aa: CASSQDRQGRNQPQHF
cdr3_nt: TGTGCCAGCAGCCAAGACCGACAGGGCCGCAATCAGCCCCAGCATTTT

d_call: NA
clone_size: NA
v_call: TRBV28
j_call: TRBJ2-3
cdr3_aa: CASSSPGGSTDTQYF
cdr3_nt: TGTGCCAGCAGTTCCCCTGGGGGGAGCACAGATACGCAGTATTTT

d_call: NA
clone_size: NA
v_call: TRBV19
j_call: TRBJ1-4
cdr3_aa: CASSRREANEKLFF
cdr3_nt: TGTGCCAGTAGTCGAAGGGAGGCTAATGAAAAACTGTTTTTT

d_call: TRBD2
clone_size: NA
v_call: TRBV4-2
j_call: TRBJ2-7
cdr3_aa: CASSQAGGSSYEQYF
cdr3_nt: TGTGCCAGCAGCCAAGCGGGCGGGAGCTCCTACGAGCAGTACTTC

d_call: TRBD1
clone_size: NA
v_call: TRBV19
j_call: TRBJ2-7
cdr3_aa: CASRDRGTEQYF
cdr3_nt: TGTGCCAGCCGGGACAGGGGGACCGAGCAGTACTTC

d_call: NA
clone_size: NA
v_call: TRBV6-5
j_call: TRBJ2-7
cdr3_aa: CASQGGSAYEQYF
cdr3_nt: TGTGCCAGCCAGGGTGGATCTGCCTACGAGCAGTACTTC

d_call: NA
clone_size: NA
v_call: TRBV6-5
j_call: TRBJ1-1
cdr3_aa: CASSEEEGMNTEAFF
cdr3_nt: TGTGCCAGCAGCGAGGAGGAGGGGATGAACACTGAAGCTTTCTTT

d_call: TRBD1
clone_size: NA
v_call: TRBV11-2
j_call: TRBJ2-1
cdr3_aa: CASSFLDRVNEQFF
cdr3_nt: TGTGCCAGCAGCTTCCTGGACAGGGTCAATGAGCAGTTCTTC

d_call: TRBD2
clone_size: once
v_call: TRBV28
j_call: TRBJ2-3
cdr3_aa: CASRTSSSGAVDTQYF
cdr3_nt: TGTGCCAGCAGGACCTCTTCTAGCGGGGCGGTGGATACGCAGTATTTT

d_call: NA
clone_size: NA
v_call: TRBV30
j_call: TRBJ1-1
cdr3_aa: CAWRPGGGPNTEAFF
cdr3_nt: TGTGCCTGGAGACCGGGGGGGGGCCCGAACACTGAAGCTTTCTTT

d_call: NA
clone_size: once
v_call: TRBV7-9
j_call: TRBJ1-2
cdr3_aa: CASTPTGTNYGYTF
cdr3_nt: TGTGCCAGCACCCCCACCGGGACTAACTATGGCTACACCTTC

d_call: TRBD1
clone_size: NA
v_call: TRBV29-1
j_call: TRBJ1-1
cdr3_aa: CSVNRDRNTEAFF
cdr3_nt: TGCAGCGTGAACCGGGACAGGAACACTGAAGCTTTCTTT

d_call: NA
clone_size: NA
v_call: TRBV29-1
j_call: TRBJ2-7
cdr3_aa: CSVESRQGTSYEQYF
cdr3_nt: TGCAGCGTTGAATCGCGCCAGGGGACCTCCTACGAGCAGTACTTC

d_call: TRBD2
clone_size: NA
v_call: TRBV6-5
j_call: TRBJ2-1
cdr3_aa: CASEEAGGTYNEQFF
cdr3_nt: TGTGCCAGCGAAGAAGCGGGAGGGACCTACAATGAGCAGTTCTTC

d_call: TRBD1
clone_size: NA
v_call: TRBV14
j_call: TRBJ1-1
cdr3_aa: CASSQDRRQGVWTTEAFF
cdr3_nt: TGTGCCAGCAGCCAAGATCGCCGACAGGGGGTATGGACCACTGAAGCTTTCTTT